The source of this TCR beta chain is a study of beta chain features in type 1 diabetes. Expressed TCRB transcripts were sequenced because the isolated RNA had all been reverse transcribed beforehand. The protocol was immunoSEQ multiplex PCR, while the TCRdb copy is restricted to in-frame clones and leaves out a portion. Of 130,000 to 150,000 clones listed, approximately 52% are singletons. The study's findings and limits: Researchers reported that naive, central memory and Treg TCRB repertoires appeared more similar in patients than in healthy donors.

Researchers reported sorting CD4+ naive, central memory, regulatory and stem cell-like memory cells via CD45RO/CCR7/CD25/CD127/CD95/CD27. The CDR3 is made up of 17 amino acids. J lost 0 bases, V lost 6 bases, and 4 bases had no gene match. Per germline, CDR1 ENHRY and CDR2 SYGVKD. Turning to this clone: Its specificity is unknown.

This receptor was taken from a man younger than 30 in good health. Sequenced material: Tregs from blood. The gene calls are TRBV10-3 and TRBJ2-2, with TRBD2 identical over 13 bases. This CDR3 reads CAIRMGLAGTNTGELFF. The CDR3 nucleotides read TGTGCCATCAGGATGGGACTAGCGGGAACGAACACCGGGGAGCTGTTTTTT.